This TCR beta chain was captured by sequencing in a study of cytomegalovirus exposure and HLA in healthy donors (TCRdb year 2017). In the study overall: In an earlier analysis of roughly 500 of the donors, approximately 300 Gb of sequence data and 100 million or so unique TCR beta sequences from roughly 180 million T cells were reported. Roughly 320 gigabases of sequencing data and around 80 million unique TCR sequences made up an early release that covered some 640 HLA-typed donors. The genetic ancestry cluster associated with self-reported Caucasian donors included around four fifths of the roughly 400 genotyped donors. The study was designed to test whether signatures of past pathogen exposure could be identified by cataloging public T cell receptors. The study profiled the T cell repertoires of hundreds of subjects by immunosequencing and related them to cytomegalovirus serostatus. A separate validation cohort of roughly 120 different subjects was used in addition to the 666-subject first cohort. High-throughput TCR immunosequencing, statistical association of individual TCRs with disease status, and machine learning were combined to predict cytomegalovirus infection status. In a later analysis, previously published TCR beta repertoires from 600 to 850 donors were re-analyzed and high-resolution HLA genotyping was added so that TCR occurrence patterns could be studied. In the later analysis, no new phenotypic data were used to find candidate immune exposures; instead, reliance was placed on TCR beta sequences and their occurrence across donors. To decide whether each TCR beta V gene segment behaved as functional or pseudogenic, an earlier analysis of nearly 600 of the donors relied on high-throughput TCR beta sequencing. Alongside the repertoire data, information on donor age, sex, ethnicity and CMV serostatus was compiled. Genome-wide SNP genotypes for about 60% of the roughly 670 donors were used in a later genetic analysis, which treated that subset as a discovery cohort. All discovery cohort repertoires had been generated on a single sequencing platform. Both class I and class II loci were covered by HLA typing, at four-digit resolution. The number of typed donors differed by locus: 629-630 for A, B, C, DRB1 and DQB1; approximately 520 for DQA1; over 600 for DPA1; and about 450 for DPB1. Roughly five DR-DQ haplotypes were handled as single units for association and clustering, since linkage in the cohort was strong. Among a few hundred genotyped donors of the cohort, an average of approximately 250,000 unique TCR beta nucleotide sequences were sequenced per donor, roughly 20% of them non-productive.

Libraries were prepared through the immunoSEQ multiplex PCR assay. A mixture of 60 forward primers for TCR Vbeta segments and 13 reverse primers for TCR Jbeta segments was used in the multiplex PCR. The CDR3 region of rearranged TCR beta genes was amplified from genomic DNA by a multiplex PCR assay. Amplified TCR beta libraries were sequenced as 87-base-pair reads on the Illumina HiSeq System. On the study's bioinformatics: Across the 700 or so repertoires, a later analysis counted approximately 75 million unique TCR beta chains, approximately 10 million of which were shared by at least two donors. To remove PCR and sequencing errors, raw reads were error-corrected and collapsed into unique sequences using a nearest-neighbor algorithm that merged closely related sequences. V, D and J gene segments were assigned by aligning CDR3 sequences to IMGT reference sequences. For a sequence to be retained, a match of at least six nucleotides was required to both a V gene segment and a J gene segment. A rearrangement was called productive if the CDR3 had no stop codons and remained in frame with V and J, and every other rearrangement was called non-productive. Following IMGT convention, CDR3 was defined as the stretch from the second conserved V-encoded cysteine to the conserved J-encoded phenylalanine. Sequences without an unambiguous match to a single V gene segment were excluded from the earlier analysis of about 640 of the donors. In an earlier analysis of approximately 590 of the donors, a V segment was called functional when productive rearrangements were above 56.7%, and segregating when the standard deviation between donors exceeded 5%. To diagnose cytomegalovirus status from the catalog of TCR beta chain sequences, a statistical classification framework was built. In a later analysis, TCR nucleotide sequences were compared against IMGT/GENE-DB human TR gene sequences so that V and J genes could be assigned. The TCRdist pipeline was used in a later analysis to assign CDR3 sequences and most-parsimonious VDJ recombination scenarios. In a later analysis, each TCR beta chain was defined by its CDR3 amino acid sequence together with its V-gene family, and reads without a unique V-gene family were excluded. A later analysis removed roughly 590 highly shared, low-generation-probability nucleotide sequences to deal with suspected cross-contamination and a sequencing artifact. In a later analysis, a clonal expansion index was calculated for each public chain from normalized within-repertoire ranks of inferred template counts. A later analysis computed generation probabilities with a VDJ recombination model fitted to out-of-frame rearrangements, and checked the results against IGoR. In a later analysis, TCR-TCR, TCR-HLA and TCR-CMV co-occurrence was scored with hypergeometric tests, and a repertoire-size bias correction was applied to TCR pairs. A later analysis estimated false discovery rates by permuting HLA or CMV assignments 20 times. In a later analysis, co-occurring TCRs were grouped using DBSCAN, with TCRdist sequence similarity added in when clustering inside HLA-allele-positive subsets. Repertoires with fewer than 30,000 or more than 120,000 public chains, plus five repertoires with anomalous nucleotide sharing, were excluded from co-occurrence clustering. TCRdb obtained this table from immuneACCESS and retained in-frame rearrangements with V and J assigned. These tables miss some clones; where compared with another copy, unresolved V genes account for less than half of the shortfall, and the remainder is unexplained. That table gives V, J and clone size, and the DNA gave D and trimming. Within this sample are about 160,000 clones, with under 90% of them counted one time only. Roughly 4.4% of the sample comes from the top ten.

The cohort consisted of some 730 healthy bone marrow donors. At the time of sampling, all cohort members were nominally healthy, though unrecorded immune exposures were likely present. The donor tested CMV seronegative and was one of the 352 seronegative cohort members. A peripheral blood sample was collected from each donor, and TCR beta sequencing was performed on peripheral blood mononuclear cells. The Qiagen DNeasy Blood Extraction Kit was used to extract genomic DNA from the blood cell samples. Details on this clone: The target of this receptor is not known. Per-base quality was not reported, and no clone a single base away is much larger than it.

For CDR1 and CDR2, the germline V gene lists SQVTM and ANQGSEA. There are 19 amino acids in the CDR3, from cysteine to phenylalanine inclusive. This entry keeps only the CDR3 DNA: 57 bases, framed from base 1. V lost 4 bases and J lost 0 bases, and the count of bases not matched to a germline gene is 11. Summary of the overall study and its limitations: A further reported finding was that TCR beta sequences accurately predicted the HLA-A and HLA-B alleles for most subjects in the first cohort. In a later analysis, HLA-associated TCR beta chains were found to be more clonally expanded and to have lower generation probabilities than equally common non-associated chains. Immune exposure information for the cohort was limited to CMV serostatus. In a later analysis, the rate of TCR association differed among HLA loci, with DRB1 alleles having the most associated TCRs and HLA-C alleles having the fewest. HLA typing was unavailable for some donors at each locus, so association tests used only the typed subset. In a later analysis, about 17,000 TCR beta sequences were associated with specific HLA alleles at a false discovery rate of 0.05. In a later genetic analysis, fewer N-insertions in productive TCRs were reported among donors in an Asian-associated ancestry cluster than the 666-donor mean. An earlier analysis of 587 of the donors showed that most TCR beta V segments appeared in productive rearrangements either about 87% or about 30% of the time, which broadly matched IMGT annotations. Most TCR sequences were seen in very few donors, while some public TCRs were found in many individuals. The classifier was reported to diagnose cytomegalovirus status with high specificity and sensitivity in both the original and validation cohorts. In vitro tests confirmed that three of the cytomegalovirus-associated TCR beta chains recognize cytomegalovirus antigens. The authors suggested that the approach could potentially be extended to other disease states and immunological phenotypes. In this cohort, only TCR beta chains were sequenced, and detectable features were limited by the absence of alpha or paired-chain data. A cluster of highly shared sequence variants was judged likely to represent a technical artifact of the sequencing pipeline. Some IMGT-functional V segments, including TRBV6-2 and TRBV6-3, could not be told apart with the 87-base-pair reads, so those segments were excluded. Some 16 rarely observed V segments, including chromosome 9 orphons, were excluded from the earlier analysis of 550 to 700 of the donors because counts were too low. In a later genetic analysis, a missense DCLRE1C variant was associated with V-gene and J-gene trimming of TCR beta chains, and the association was replicated in an independent cohort. When HLA alleles, especially DR and DQ, strongly co-occurred, attributing TCR associations to individual alleles was difficult. The study listed 150 to 200 TCR beta chains as associated with cytomegalovirus. In a later analysis, several top co-occurrence clusters were reported to appear linked to parvovirus B19, influenza, CMV and Epstein-Barr virus. According to a later analysis, most CMV-associated TCR beta chains appeared to be HLA-restricted, and the HLA associations seemed to be driven largely by CMV exposure. Sequencing depth was assumed to be roughly uniform across donors in the presence/absence analyses, though that assumption may not hold. Linkage disequilibrium might explain the correlated functional status among segregating V segments, but an unknown experimental factor could not be excluded.

Sample: PBMCs. This chain joins TRBV29-1 to TRBJ2-6, and 11 junctional nucleotides match TRBD2. The receptor was isolated from a man aged 25 to 40 in good health and CMV-seronegative. The CDR3 protein sequence reads: CSVVLPGLAVNSGANVLTF. The DNA sequence follows: TGCAGCGTTGTCCTTCCGGGACTAGCGGTAAACTCTGGGGCCAACGTCCTGACTTTC.